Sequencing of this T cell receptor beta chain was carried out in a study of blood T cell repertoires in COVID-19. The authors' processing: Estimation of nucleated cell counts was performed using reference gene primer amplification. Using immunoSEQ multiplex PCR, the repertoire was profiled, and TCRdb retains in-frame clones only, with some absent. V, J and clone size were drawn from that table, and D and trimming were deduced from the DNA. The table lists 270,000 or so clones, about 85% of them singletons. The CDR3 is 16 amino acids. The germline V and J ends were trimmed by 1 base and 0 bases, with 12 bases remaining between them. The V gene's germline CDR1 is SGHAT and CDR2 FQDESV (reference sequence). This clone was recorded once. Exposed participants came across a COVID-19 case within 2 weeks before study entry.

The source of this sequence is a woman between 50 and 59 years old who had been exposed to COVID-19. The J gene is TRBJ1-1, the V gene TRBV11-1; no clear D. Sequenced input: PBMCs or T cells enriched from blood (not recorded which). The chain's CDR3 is CASSLEGRRVNTEAFF. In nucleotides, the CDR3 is TGTGCCAGCAGCTTAGAAGGTCGGAGGGTGAACACTGAAGCTTTCTTT. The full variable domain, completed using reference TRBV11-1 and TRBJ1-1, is EAEVAQSPRYKITEKSQAVAFWCDPISGHATLYWYRQILGQGPELLVQFQDESVVDDSQLPKDRFSAERLKGVDSTLKIQPAELGDSAMYLCASSLEGRRVNTEAFFGQGTRLTVV.